A single T cell receptor beta chain is shown here with its context. The sample comes from a study of OX40 agonist ivuxolimab in advanced cancers. The wider study: Patients were dosed intravenously with ivuxolimab at 0.01 to 10 mg/kg every 2 weeks. Two patients with cutaneous melanoma and one with hepatocellular carcinoma, three in total, showed partial responses.

V lost 7 bases, J lost 2 bases, and 9 bases stayed unmatched. Germline CDR1 reads SGHNT; CDR2 reads YYREEE (reference sequence). CDR3 length: 15 residues. Measured with immunoSEQ multiplex PCR; TCRdb has only the in-frame clones, and not every one. The profile shows about 100,000 clones, almost 90% of them singletons. The chain employs TRBV5-4 and TRBJ1-1, with 9 bases that match TRBD1. The sequence was collected from an adult with an advanced solid tumor such as melanoma, head and neck, liver or kidney cancer. The sequences come from CD4+ or CD8+ T cells sorted from blood, collected in a trial of the OX40 agonist ivuxolimab. The CDR3 nucleotides are TGTGCCAGCTTGGACAGGGGCTCGGGCAACACTGAAGCTTTCTTT. This encodes CASLDRGSGNTEAFF.